These T cell receptor beta chains were read from a single sample in a study of graft-versus-host responses after intestinal transplantation. Libraries were prepared by immunoSEQ multiplex PCR; TCRdb keeps only in-frame clonotypes and omits some of them. Of roughly 110,000 clones detected, roughly 86% appear once; the ten largest clones hold about 0.75%. The antigens of these receptors remain unknown. The sample consisted of unstimulated CD4+ T cells sorted from spleen or lymph node cells, taken before transplant. The receptors were gathered from a human donor who was the organ donor for an intestinal transplant. The CDR3 runs from the conserved cysteine through the conserved F or W. A D gene is named only where the DNA matches it firmly. Size tells how often a clone was seen (once, few, many) or the class of an expanded clone, and some rows leave it out.

j_call clone_size v_call d_call cdr3_aa cdr3_nt
TRBJ1-3 . TRBV6-1 . CASSLDRSSGNTIYF TGTGCCAGCAGCCTGGACAGAAGCTCTGGAAACACCATATATTTT
TRBJ1-5 . TRBV6-5 . CASSFGYSNQPQHF TGTGCCAGCAGTTTCGGTTATTCGAATCAGCCCCAGCATTTT
TRBJ2-1 . TRBV7-2 TRBD2 CASSPLAGGPHNEQFF TGTGCCAGCAGCCCCTTAGCGGGGGGGCCGCACAATGAGCAGTTCTTC
TRBJ2-5 . TRBV5-1 TRBD2 CASSLAGAGDFQETQYF TGCGCCAGCAGCTTGGCCGGAGCGGGGGACTTCCAAGAGACCCAGTACTTC
TRBJ2-1 . TRBV5-1 TRBD2 CASTTRSGGPDNEQFF TGCGCCAGCACAACCCGATCGGGGGGGCCCGACAATGAGCAGTTCTTC
TRBJ1-2 . TRBV19 . CASSSLPGGYGYTF TGTGCCAGTAGTTCTCTCCCGGGCGGCTATGGCTACACCTTC
TRBJ2-7 . TRBV5-1 . CASSLLGYEQYF TGCGCCAGCAGCTTGCTGGGCTACGAGCAGTACTTC
TRBJ1-5 . TRBV2 . CASTGFPNQPQHF TGTGCCAGTACAGGGTTCCCCAATCAGCCCCAGCATTTT
TRBJ1-2 . TRBV9 . CASRSPGLEGVSWEYGYTF TGTGCCAGCAGGTCCCCAGGACTCGAGGGTGTCTCCTGGGAGTATGGCTACACCTTC
TRBJ2-1 . TRBV4-2 . CASSQVATIYNEQFF TGTGCCAGCAGCCAAGTGGCCACTATCTACAATGAGCAGTTCTTC
TRBJ2-7 . TRBV4-2 . CASSQASGTGYEQYF TGTGCCAGCAGCCAAGCTTCCGGGACTGGTTACGAGCAGTACTTC
TRBJ2-2 . TRBV11-2 TRBD2 CASRLAGADGELFF TGTGCCAGCAGATTAGCGGGGGCCGACGGGGAGCTGTTTTTT
TRBJ2-7 . TRBV18 . CASSRELDSYEQYF TGTGCCAGCTCACGCGAACTCGACTCCTACGAGCAGTACTTC
TRBJ2-1 . TRBV6-1 . CASSTGSLRISEQFF TGTGCCAGCTCTACCGGGTCCTTAAGGATCAGTGAGCAGTTCTTC
TRBJ2-7 once TRBV5-1 . CASSLGSGYSYEQYF TGCGCCAGCAGCTTGGGGAGCGGTTACTCCTACGAGCAGTACTTC
TRBJ2-7 once TRBV6-1 . CASSEGWGLYEQYF TGTGCCAGCAGTGAAGGGTGGGGACTCTACGAGCAGTACTTC